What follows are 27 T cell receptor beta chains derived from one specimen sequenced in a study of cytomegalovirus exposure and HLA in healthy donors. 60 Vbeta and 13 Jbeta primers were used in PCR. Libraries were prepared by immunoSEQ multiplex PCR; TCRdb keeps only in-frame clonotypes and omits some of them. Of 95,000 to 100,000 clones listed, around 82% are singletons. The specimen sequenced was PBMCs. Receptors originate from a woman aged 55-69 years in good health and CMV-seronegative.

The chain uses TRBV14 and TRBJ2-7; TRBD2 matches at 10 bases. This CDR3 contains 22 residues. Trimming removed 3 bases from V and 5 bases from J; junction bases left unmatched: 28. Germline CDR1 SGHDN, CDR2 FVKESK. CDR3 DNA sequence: TGTGCCAGCAGCCACCTCCTACGGACACCCAAAAGCACGGGACTAGCGAGAAACGAGCAGTACTTC. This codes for CASSHLLRTPKSTGLARNEQYF.

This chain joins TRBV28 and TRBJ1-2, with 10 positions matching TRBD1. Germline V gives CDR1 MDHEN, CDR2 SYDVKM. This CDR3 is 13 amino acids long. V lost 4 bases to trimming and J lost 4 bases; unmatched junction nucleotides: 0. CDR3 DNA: TGTGCCAGCAGTTGGGACAGGGGCTATGGCTACACCTTC. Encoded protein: CASSWDRGYGYTF.

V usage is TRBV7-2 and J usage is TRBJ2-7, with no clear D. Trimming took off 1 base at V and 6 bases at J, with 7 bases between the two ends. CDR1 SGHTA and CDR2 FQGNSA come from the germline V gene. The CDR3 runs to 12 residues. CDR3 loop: CASSLDVAEQYF. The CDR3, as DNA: TGTGCCAGCAGCTTAGATGTGGCCGAGCAGTACTTC.

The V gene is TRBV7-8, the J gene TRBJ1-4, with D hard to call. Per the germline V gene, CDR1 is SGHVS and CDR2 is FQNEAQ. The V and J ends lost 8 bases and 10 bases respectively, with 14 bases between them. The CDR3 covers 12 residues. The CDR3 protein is CASGETVGKLFF. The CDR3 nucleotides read TGTGCCAGCGGAGAGACCGTTGGAAAACTGTTTTTT.

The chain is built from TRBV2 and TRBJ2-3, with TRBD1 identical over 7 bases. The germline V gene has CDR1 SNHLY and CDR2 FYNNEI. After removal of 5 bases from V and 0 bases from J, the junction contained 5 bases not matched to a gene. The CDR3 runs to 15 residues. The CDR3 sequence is CASSRQGTSTDTQYF. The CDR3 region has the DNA TGTGCCAGCAGTCGACAGGGTACTAGCACAGATACGCAGTATTTT.

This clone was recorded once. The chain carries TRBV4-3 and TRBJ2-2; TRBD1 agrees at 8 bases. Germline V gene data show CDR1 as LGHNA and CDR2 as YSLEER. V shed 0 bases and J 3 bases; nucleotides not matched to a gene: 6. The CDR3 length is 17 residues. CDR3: CASSQELAGGDTGELFF. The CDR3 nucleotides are TGCGCCAGCAGCCAAGAGTTGGCAGGGGGCGACACCGGGGAGCTGTTTTTT.

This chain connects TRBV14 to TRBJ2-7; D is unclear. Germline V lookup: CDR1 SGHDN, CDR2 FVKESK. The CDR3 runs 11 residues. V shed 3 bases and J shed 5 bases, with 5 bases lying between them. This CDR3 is CASSHTHEQYF. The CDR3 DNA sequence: TGTGCCAGCAGCCACACACACGAGCAGTACTTC.

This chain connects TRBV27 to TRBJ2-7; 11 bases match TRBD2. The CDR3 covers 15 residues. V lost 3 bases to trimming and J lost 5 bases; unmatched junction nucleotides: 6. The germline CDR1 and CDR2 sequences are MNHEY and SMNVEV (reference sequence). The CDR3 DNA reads TGTGCCAGCAGTTTGATAGCGGGGGGGCCCCACGAGCAGTACTTC. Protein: CASSLIAGGPHEQYF.

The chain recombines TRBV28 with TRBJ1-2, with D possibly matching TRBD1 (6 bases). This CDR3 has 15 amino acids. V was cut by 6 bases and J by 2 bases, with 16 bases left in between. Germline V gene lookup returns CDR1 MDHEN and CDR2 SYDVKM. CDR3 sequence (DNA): TGTGCCAGCAGAGCCTCGGGGGGCTTCAACTATGGCTACACCTTC. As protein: CASRASGGFNYGYTF.

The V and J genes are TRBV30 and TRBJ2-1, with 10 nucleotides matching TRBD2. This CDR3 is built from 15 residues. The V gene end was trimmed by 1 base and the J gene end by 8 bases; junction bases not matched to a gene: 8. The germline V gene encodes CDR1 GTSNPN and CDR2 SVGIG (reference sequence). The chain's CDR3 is CAWSEASGRGHEQFF. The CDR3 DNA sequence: TGTGCCTGGAGTGAGGCTAGCGGGAGAGGCCATGAGCAGTTCTTC. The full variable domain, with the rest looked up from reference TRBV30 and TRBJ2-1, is SQTIHQWPATLVQPVGSPLSLECTVEGTSNPNLYWYRQAAGRGLQLLFYSVGIGQISSEVPQNLSASRPQDRQFILSSKKLLLSDSGFYLCAWSEASGRGHEQFFGPGTRLTVL.

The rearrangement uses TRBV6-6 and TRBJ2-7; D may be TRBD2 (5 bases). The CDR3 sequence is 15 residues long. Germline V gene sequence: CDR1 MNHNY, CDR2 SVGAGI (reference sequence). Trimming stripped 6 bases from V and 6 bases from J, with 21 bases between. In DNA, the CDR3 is TGTGCCAGCAGCTTAGAGGGCGGCGCACTTACCGAGCAGTACTTC. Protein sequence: CASSLEGGALTEQYF.

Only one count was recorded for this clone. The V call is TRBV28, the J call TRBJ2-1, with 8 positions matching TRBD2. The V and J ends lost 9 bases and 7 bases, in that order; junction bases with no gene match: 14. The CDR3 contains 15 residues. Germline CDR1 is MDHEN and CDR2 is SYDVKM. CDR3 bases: TGTGCCAGTAGCGGAAGCGGGAGAGACGGAAATGAGCAGTTCTTC. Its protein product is CASSGSGRDGNEQFF.

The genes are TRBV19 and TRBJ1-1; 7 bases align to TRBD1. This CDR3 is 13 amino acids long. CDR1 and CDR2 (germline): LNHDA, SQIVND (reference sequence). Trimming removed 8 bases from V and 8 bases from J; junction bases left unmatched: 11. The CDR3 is CASSGEGAREAFF. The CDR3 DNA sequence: TGTGCCAGTTCTGGTGAGGGGGCGCGGGAAGCTTTCTTT.

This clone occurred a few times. The CDR3 spells CASTSAVDSYEQYF. CDR3 coding DNA: TGTGCCAGCACCTCAGCGGTAGACTCCTACGAGCAGTACTTC. The genes are TRBV5-4 and TRBJ2-7, with D possibly TRBD2 on 5 matching bases. CDR3 length: 14 residues. Looked up from germline, CDR1 is SGHNT and CDR2 is YYREEE (reference sequence). Trimming took 6 bases from V and 0 from J, leaving 13 bases between them.

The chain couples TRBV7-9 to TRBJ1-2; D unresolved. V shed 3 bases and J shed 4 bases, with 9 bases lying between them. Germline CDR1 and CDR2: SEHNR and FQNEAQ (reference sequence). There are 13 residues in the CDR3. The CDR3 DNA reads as TGTGCCAGCAGCTTGCGGTCTAGCTATGGCTACACCTTC. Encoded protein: CASSLRSSYGYTF.

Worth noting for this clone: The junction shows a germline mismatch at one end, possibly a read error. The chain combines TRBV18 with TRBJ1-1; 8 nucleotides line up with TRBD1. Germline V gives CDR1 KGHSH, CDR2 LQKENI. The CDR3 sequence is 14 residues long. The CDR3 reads CASSSGQAKAEAFF. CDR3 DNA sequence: TGTGCCAGCTCATCGGGACAGGCGAAGGCTGAGGCTTTCTTT.

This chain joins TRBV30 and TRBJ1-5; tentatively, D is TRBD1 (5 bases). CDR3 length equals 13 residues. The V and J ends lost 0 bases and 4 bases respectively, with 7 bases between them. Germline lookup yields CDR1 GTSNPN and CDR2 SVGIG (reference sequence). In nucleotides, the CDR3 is TGTGCCTGGAGTGTACCAGGGAATCAGCCCCAGCATTTT. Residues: CAWSVPGNQPQHF.

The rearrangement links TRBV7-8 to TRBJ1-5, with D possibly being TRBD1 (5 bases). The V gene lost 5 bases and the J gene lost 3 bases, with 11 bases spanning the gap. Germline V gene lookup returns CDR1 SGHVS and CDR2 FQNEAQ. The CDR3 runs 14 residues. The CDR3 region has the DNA TGTGCCAGCAGCACCCGACAGTCCAATCAGCCCCAGCATTTT. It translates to CASSTRQSNQPQHF.

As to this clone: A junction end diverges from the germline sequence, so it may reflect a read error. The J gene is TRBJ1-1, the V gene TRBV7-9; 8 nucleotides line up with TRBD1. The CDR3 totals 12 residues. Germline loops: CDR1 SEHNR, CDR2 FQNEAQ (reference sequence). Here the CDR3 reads CSSSSRTGKAFF. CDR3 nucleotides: TGTTCCAGCAGCTCCCGGACAGGGAAAGCTTTCTTT. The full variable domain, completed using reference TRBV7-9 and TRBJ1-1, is DTGVSQNPRHKITKRGQNVTFRCDPISEHNRLYWYRQTLGQGPEFLTYFQNEAQLEKSRLLSDRFSAERPKGSFSTLEIQRTEQGDSAMYLCSSSSRTGKAFFGQGTRLTVV.

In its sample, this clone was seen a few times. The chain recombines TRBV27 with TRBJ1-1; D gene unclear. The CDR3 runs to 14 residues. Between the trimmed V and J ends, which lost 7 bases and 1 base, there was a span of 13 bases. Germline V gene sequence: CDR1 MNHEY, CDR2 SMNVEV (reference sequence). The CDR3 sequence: CASNLAGSNTEAFF. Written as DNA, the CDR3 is TGTGCCAGCAACCTCGCGGGGTCGAACACTGAAGCTTTCTTT.

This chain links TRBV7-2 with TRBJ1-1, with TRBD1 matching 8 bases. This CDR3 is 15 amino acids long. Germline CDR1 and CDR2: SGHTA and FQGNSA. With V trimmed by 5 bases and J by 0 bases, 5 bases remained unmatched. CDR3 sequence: CASSIMTGVNTEAFF. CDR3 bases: TGTGCCAGCAGCATCATGACAGGGGTGAACACTGAAGCTTTCTTT.

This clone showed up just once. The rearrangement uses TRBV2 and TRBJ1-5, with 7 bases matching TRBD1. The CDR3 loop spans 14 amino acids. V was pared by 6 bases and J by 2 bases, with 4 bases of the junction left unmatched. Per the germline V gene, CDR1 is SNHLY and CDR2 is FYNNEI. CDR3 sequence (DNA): TGTGCCAGCAGCCACGGACAGGGCAATCAGCCCCAGCATTTT. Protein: CASSHGQGNQPQHF.

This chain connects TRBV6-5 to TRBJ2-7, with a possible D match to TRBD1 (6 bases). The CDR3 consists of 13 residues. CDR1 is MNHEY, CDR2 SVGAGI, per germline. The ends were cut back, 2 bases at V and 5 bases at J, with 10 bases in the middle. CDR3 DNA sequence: TGTGCCAGCAGTTACGAACGGGACAACGAGCAGTACTTC. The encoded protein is CASSYERDNEQYF.

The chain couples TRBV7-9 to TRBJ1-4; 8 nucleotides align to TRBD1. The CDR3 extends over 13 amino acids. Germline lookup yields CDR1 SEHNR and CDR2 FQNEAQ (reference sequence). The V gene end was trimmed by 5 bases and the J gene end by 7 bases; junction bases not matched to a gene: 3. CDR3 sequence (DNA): TGTGCCAGCAGCAACAGGGGGACTGAAAAACTGTTTTTT. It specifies CASSNRGTEKLFF.

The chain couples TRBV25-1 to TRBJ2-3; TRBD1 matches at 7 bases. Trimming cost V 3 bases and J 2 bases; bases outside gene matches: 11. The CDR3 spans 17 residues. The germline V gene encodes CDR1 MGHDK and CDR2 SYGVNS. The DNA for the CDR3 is TGTGCCAGCAGTGACCCCTCGACAGGGCTTGCCACAGATACGCAGTATTTT. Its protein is CASSDPSTGLATDTQYF. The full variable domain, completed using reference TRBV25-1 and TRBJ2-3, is EADIYQTPRYLVIGTGKKITLECSQTMGHDKMYWYQQDPGMELHLIHYSYGVNSTEKGDLSSESTVSRIRTEHFPLTLESARPSHTSQYLCASSDPSTGLATDTQYFGPGTRLTVL.

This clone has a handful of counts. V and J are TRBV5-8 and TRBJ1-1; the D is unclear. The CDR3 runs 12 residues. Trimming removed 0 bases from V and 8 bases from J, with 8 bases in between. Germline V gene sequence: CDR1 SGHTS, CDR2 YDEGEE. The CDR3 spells CASSLGEVEAFF. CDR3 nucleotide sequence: TGTGCCAGCAGCTTGGGAGAGGTCGAAGCTTTCTTT.

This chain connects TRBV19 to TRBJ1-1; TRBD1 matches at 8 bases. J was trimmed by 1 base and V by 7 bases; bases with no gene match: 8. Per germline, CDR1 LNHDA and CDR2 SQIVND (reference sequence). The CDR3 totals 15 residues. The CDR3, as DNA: TGTGCCAGTATGTTCGGGGACAGGCGGAACACTGAAGCTTTCTTT. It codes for CASMFGDRRNTEAFF.